A single sample is the source of the 26 T cell receptor beta chains below, sequenced in a study of CD8+ T cells in alopecia areata. Treatment in this sample: oral pan-JAK inhibitor, 5-10 mg twice daily. cDNA reverse transcribed from extracted RNA served as the sequencing template. This table comes from immunoSEQ multiplex PCR, and its TCRdb copy is limited to in-frame clones, with some not included. The sample has around 140,000 clones, about 51% seen once; the top ten hold around a sixth. The sequenced sample was CD8+ T cells sorted from blood, obtained at week 4, from a patient treated with tofacitinib. The receptors shown here come from a human donor with alopecia areata.

J is TRBJ2-1 and V is TRBV13; D possibly matches TRBD1 or TRBD2 (6 bases each). Trimming pared 3 bases from V and 8 bases from J, leaving 17 bases between. Germline V gives CDR1 PRHDT, CDR2 FYEKMQ (reference sequence). The CDR3 has 15 amino acids. As DNA, the CDR3 is TGTGCCAGCAGCTTTTTGGGGGCGGGGCAGCATGAGCAGTTCTTC. Protein sequence: CASSFLGAGQHEQFF.

The V call is TRBV5-1, the J call TRBJ1-6; no clear D gene. The CDR3 spans 14 residues. V was pared by 4 bases and J by 10 bases, with 15 bases between. Germline lookup yields CDR1 SGHRS and CDR2 YFSETQ. Written as DNA, the CDR3 is TGCGCCAGCAGCCCTCTGGGGTTCGGGTCACCCCTCCACTTT. It yields the protein CASSPLGFGSPLHF.

This rearrangement joins TRBV15 to TRBJ2-7; the match to TRBD1 covers 8 bases. The J segment lost 0 bases and the V segment lost 0 bases, leaving 4 bases of the junction unmatched. Germline lookup yields CDR1 LNHNV and CDR2 YYDKDF (reference sequence). The CDR3 has 16 residues. The CDR3 region has the DNA TGTGCCACCAGCAGAGATTGGGGACAGGACTCCTACGAGCAGTACTTC. Amino acid sequence: CATSRDWGQDSYEQYF.

This clone was counted between two and nine times. The CDR3 is CASNGAGLATEAFF. The CDR3 region has the DNA TGTGCCAGCAACGGGGCAGGGCTCGCCACTGAAGCTTTCTTT. This rearrangement joins TRBV2 to TRBJ1-1; a possible D gene is TRBD1 (5 bases). The CDR3 is 14 amino acids. The V end lost 7 bases, the J end lost 4 bases, and 16 bases lay between the germline ends. The germline V gene has CDR1 SNHLY and CDR2 FYNNEI.

The rearrangement joins TRBV10-3 to TRBJ2-1; TRBD1 is a possible D gene (6 bases). The CDR3 is made up of 16 amino acids. The germline CDR1 and CDR2 sequences are ENHRY and SYGVKD. The V and J ends lost 6 bases and 3 bases respectively, with 18 bases between them. The DNA of the CDR3 is TGTGCCATCAGGGACGCGGCAGGGGTTCTCTACAATGAGCAGTTCTTC. This codes for CAIRDAAGVLYNEQFF.

The J gene is TRBJ1-1, the V gene TRBV4-2; D is unresolved. This CDR3 has 16 amino acids. V shed 3 bases and J shed 0 bases, with 14 bases lying between them. Germline V lookup: CDR1 LGHNA, CDR2 YNFKEQ. The DNA for the CDR3 is TGTGCCAGCAGCCAGTGGACTATCGGGATGAACACTGAAGCTTTCTTT. Translation gives CASSQWTIGMNTEAFF.

The V and J genes are TRBV27 and TRBJ2-7, with D possibly being TRBD2 (6 bases). This CDR3 is built from 15 residues. Trimming stripped 3 bases from V and 2 bases from J, with 14 bases between. Per the germline V gene, CDR1 is MNHEY and CDR2 is SMNVEV (reference sequence). The CDR3 DNA sequence: TGTGCCAGCAGTTTGGGGGAGCGGGTTGCCTACGAGCAGTACTTC. This gives the protein CASSLGERVAYEQYF.

This CDR3 is CATRLTQGDGYTF. The CDR3 DNA is TGTGCCACCCGATTGACCCAAGGGGACGGCTACACCTTC. The chain has TRBV10-3 and TRBJ1-2, with a weak D call TRBD1 (5 bases). CDR3 size: 13 residues. The germline gives CDR1 ENHRY, CDR2 SYGVKD. With 10 bases removed from V and 8 bases from J, the gap between germline ends came to 20 bases.

V and J are TRBV10-3 and TRBJ2-5, with unresolved D. Looked up from germline, CDR1 is ENHRY and CDR2 is SYGVKD. The CDR3 spans 14 residues. Deletions cut 0 bases from V and 0 bases from J, with 5 bases between. Here the CDR3 reads CAISESRNQETQYF. The CDR3 bases are TGTGCCATCAGTGAGTCCAGGAACCAAGAGACCCAGTACTTC.

The chain combines TRBV13 with TRBJ1-4; no clear D. The germline gives CDR1 PRHDT, CDR2 FYEKMQ (reference sequence). This CDR3 has 14 residues. Between the trimmed V and J ends, which lost 4 bases and 7 bases, there was a span of 13 bases. This CDR3 reads CASSSDSWREKLFF. CDR3 DNA: TGTGCCAGCAGCTCCGACTCCTGGCGTGAAAAACTGTTTTTT.

The chain couples TRBV2 to TRBJ1-6, with TRBD1 identical over 7 bases. The germline V gene has CDR1 SNHLY and CDR2 FYNNEI. Trimming removed 7 bases from V and 11 bases from J; junction bases left unmatched: 14. This CDR3 contains 15 residues. The CDR3 spells CASTGTESLGAPLHF. In DNA form, the CDR3 reads TGTGCCAGCACCGGGACAGAAAGCCTCGGGGCACCCCTCCACTTT.

This rearrangement joins TRBV4-1 to TRBJ1-1; D not resolved. The CDR3 spans 14 residues. Germline V CDR1 and CDR2: MGHRA, YSYEKL. V lost 1 base, J lost 2 bases, and 8 bases lay in between. CDR3 region: CASSQVSGNTEAFF. CDR3 DNA sequence: TGCGCCAGCAGCCAAGTGTCGGGTAACACTGAAGCTTTCTTT.

The J gene is TRBJ2-1, the V gene TRBV12-5, with a possible D match to TRBD2 (5 bases). The CDR3 loop spans 16 amino acids. Trimming left V 5 bases short and J 2 bases short, with 16 bases between. The germline CDR1 and CDR2 sequences are LGHNT and FRNRAP. CDR3 sequence (DNA): TGTGCTAGTGGTCGACAAGGCGGGCGAACCTACAATGAGCAGTTCTTC. It specifies CASGRQGGRTYNEQFF.

The V call is TRBV13, the J call TRBJ2-4; D gene uncertain. Trimming took off 3 bases at V and 8 bases at J, with 11 bases between the two ends. CDR1 PRHDT and CDR2 FYEKMQ come from the germline V gene (reference sequence). There are 13 residues in the CDR3. The CDR3 coding sequence is TGTGCCAGCAGCTTCAGTCTCGCGGACATTCAGTACTTC. Translated: CASSFSLADIQYF.

This rearrangement joins TRBV5-6 to TRBJ1-1, with TRBD1 matching over 8 bases. V lost 3 bases, J lost 5 bases, and 3 bases stayed unmatched. Germline-derived CDR1 and CDR2 are SGHDT and YYEEEE. CDR3 length: 13 amino acids. Written as DNA, the CDR3 is TGTGCCAGCAGCTCGACAGGGGTTACTGAAGCTTTCTTT. Translation: CASSSTGVTEAFF.

The chain employs TRBV29-1 and TRBJ1-1; 9 bases fit TRBD1. This CDR3 has 16 amino acids. The V and J ends lost 6 bases and 7 bases, in that order; junction bases with no gene match: 18. CDR1 is SQVTM, CDR2 ANQGSEA, per germline. For the CDR3, the DNA is TGCAGCGTCCCGGAAGGGACAGGGTATACTCATGGTGAAGCTTTCTTT. Its protein product is CSVPEGTGYTHGEAFF.

The DNA of the CDR3 is TGCAGCGTTGAAGAGGACAGGGTCAATGAGCAGTTCTTC. Its translation: CSVEEDRVNEQFF. The rearrangement uses TRBV29-1 and TRBJ2-1; 8 bases fit TRBD1. CDR3 length equals 13 residues. The J segment lost 6 bases and the V segment lost 0 bases, leaving 1 base of the junction unmatched. Per germline, CDR1 SQVTM and CDR2 ANQGSEA.

The gene calls are TRBV4-1 and TRBJ2-1, with D possibly called TRBD1 or TRBD2 (5 bases each). Germline assignment: CDR1 MGHRA and CDR2 YSYEKL. The germline V and J ends were trimmed by 4 bases and 6 bases, with 22 bases remaining between them. The CDR3 covers 17 residues. This CDR3 reads CASSPQDGGKTSNEQFF. CDR3 nucleotide sequence: TGCGCCAGCAGCCCTCAGGATGGGGGTAAGACCTCCAATGAGCAGTTCTTC.

This chain links TRBV19 with TRBJ2-7, with D unresolved. Germline values: CDR1 LNHDA, CDR2 SQIVND (reference sequence). V lost 0 bases, J lost 5 bases, and 14 bases lay in between. The CDR3 extends over 15 amino acids. Here the CDR3 DNA reads TGTGCCAGTAGTATAGATGCGTCTAGTGGAAACGAGCAGTACTTC. It codes for CASSIDASSGNEQYF.

The rearrangement links TRBV29-1 to TRBJ1-2; D might be TRBD1 (5 bases). Per germline, CDR1 SQVTM and CDR2 ANQGSEA. The CDR3 consists of 15 residues. V shed 3 bases and J shed 3 bases, with 17 bases lying between them. CDR3 residues: CSVEGQDGKHYGYTF. Here the CDR3 DNA reads TGCAGCGTTGAGGGGCAGGATGGGAAGCACTATGGCTACACCTTC.

The chain joins TRBV5-6 to TRBJ2-2; D call uncertain. Germline loops: CDR1 SGHDT, CDR2 YYEEEE. This CDR3 region has 15 residues. V gave up 0 bases and J gave up 7 bases, with 13 bases separating them. The CDR3 reads CASSLGPKLVGELFF. CDR3 DNA sequence: TGTGCCAGCAGCTTGGGACCCAAGTTAGTCGGGGAGCTGTTTTTT.

This clone is deemed large. The chain carries TRBV4-1 and TRBJ1-4; D ambiguous. V was cut by 1 base and J by 4 bases, with 10 bases left in between. The germline CDR1 and CDR2 sequences are MGHRA and YSYEKL. The CDR3 length is 15 residues. The CDR3 loop reads CASSQAVGVNEKLFF. CDR3 coding DNA: TGCGCCAGCAGCCAAGCGGTTGGCGTTAATGAAAAACTGTTTTTT.

This clone was detected only once. The chain joins TRBV30 to TRBJ2-7; 8 nucleotides agree with TRBD2. After removal of 4 bases from V and 3 bases from J, the junction contained 11 bases not matched to a gene. The CDR3 runs to 15 residues. Germline-derived CDR1 and CDR2 are GTSNPN and SVGIG (reference sequence). CDR3 loop: CAWTPPGGDYYEQYF. Written as DNA, the CDR3 is TGTGCCTGGACCCCGCCGGGAGGGGACTACTACGAGCAGTACTTC.

CDR3: CASGERQNNSPLHF. The CDR3 coding sequence is TGTGCCAGCGGAGAGCGACAGAATAATTCACCCCTCCACTTT. The chain employs TRBV27 and TRBJ1-6; D perhaps matches TRBD1 (5 bases). Per germline, CDR1 MNHEY and CDR2 SMNVEV (reference sequence). Trimming stripped 8 bases from V and 5 bases from J, with 13 bases between. The CDR3 length is 14 residues.

This chain joins TRBV27 and TRBJ1-2; D is uncertain. The CDR3 runs to 14 residues. The germline CDR1 and CDR2 sequences are MNHEY and SMNVEV (reference sequence). V gave up 4 bases and J gave up 3 bases, with 12 bases separating them. This CDR3 reads CASSSPEADYGYTF. CDR3 bases: TGTGCCAGCAGTTCCCCCGAGGCGGACTATGGCTACACCTTC.

The chain is built from TRBV5-4 and TRBJ2-7; D may be TRBD1 or TRBD2 (5 bases each). Trimming left V 3 bases short and J 3 bases short, with 10 bases between. The CDR3 is 13 amino acids. Germline CDR1 reads SGHNT; CDR2 reads YYREEE (reference sequence). Here the CDR3 reads CASSSGTVYEQYF. The CDR3 nucleotides read TGTGCCAGCAGCTCCGGGACGGTCTACGAGCAGTACTTC.